The present T cell receptor beta chain was sequenced within a study of blood T cells in healthy people across ages. This clonotype has a handful of counts. Its antigen is currently unknown. Findings of the study overall: Any changes in expanded clonotypes were possibly confounded, as donor CMV status remained unknown.

Donors were systemically healthy Caucasian individuals from Russia aged 6 to 90 years. Each sample provided at least 5 micrograms of extracted total RNA. Primers used in a second PCR of roughly 6 to 12 cycles were a sample-barcoded 5' primer and a J-beta primer mix. TCRdb re-analysed the 5' RACE reads in MiXCR, keeping a single row per CDR3 protein. Of about 930,000 distinct CDR3 sequences in the sample, 25% to 30% are singletons; the top ten hold about a tenth. Between the trimmed V and J ends, which lost 5 bases and 5 bases, there was a span of 23 bases. CDR1 and CDR2 from the germline V gene are PRHDT and FYEKMQ (reference sequence). The CDR3 has 17 amino acids. This same sample was also part of a study on T cells of mothers and their children.

Specimen: blood. The receptor was derived from a woman aged 40 to 49 in good health. This chain uses TRBV13 with TRBJ2-3; D might be TRBD1 or TRBD2, each matching 6 bases. CDR3 nucleotides: TGTGCCAGCAGCCCTAACCTCCAGGGGAGGTCAGGAGATACGCAGTATTTT. Protein: CASSPNLQGRSGDTQYF.